This T cell receptor (beta chain) derives from a study of blood T cell repertoires in COVID-19. About the research overall: T cells, B-cell-depleted T cells, or PBMCs supplied cDNA or gDNA.

Trimming at V came to 2 bases and at J to 5 bases, leaving 9 bases not matched to a gene. Germline values: CDR1 KGHSH, CDR2 LQKENI. The CDR3 loop spans 16 amino acids. In the authors' methods: Scientists estimated how many nucleated cells there were by amplifying reference gene primers. The table came from immunoSEQ multiplex PCR; TCRdb's copy has only in-frame clones and leaves some out. V and J calls and clone size come straight from that table; D and trimming were deduced from the DNA. The table includes under 95,000 clones, around 81% detected once. The sequence was collected from a woman in her seventies with acute or convalescent COVID-19. The sample taken for sequencing was peripheral blood. The chain has TRBV18 and TRBJ2-7, with TRBD1 matching over 10 bases. CDR3 nucleotide sequence: TGTGCCAGCTCACCATCGCAAGGGACAGGGGACAACGAGCAGTACTTC. It codes for CASSPSQGTGDNEQYF.